This TCR beta chain came from a study of cytomegalovirus exposure and HLA in healthy donors. On the study more broadly: Early on, a data release was issued that held tens of millions of unique TCRs from HLA-typed donors. Study-level findings and limits: A later analysis linked a missense DCLRE1C variant to TCR beta V- and J-gene trimming. Further analysis was carried out later, and it showed several of the most significant clusters appearing linked to common viral pathogens. Segments of the TCR beta V type were, in most cases, productive about 87% or about 30% of the time in an earlier analysis.

In regard to this clone: As yet, its antigen is unknown.

This PCR relied on a set of 60 Vbeta primers and 13 Jbeta primers. Profiling relied on immunoSEQ multiplex PCR, and the TCRdb table lists in-frame clones only, not all of them. The data hold some 170,000 clones, with roughly 85% observed a single time. The TCR originated in a man in his forties or fifties in good health and CMV-seronegative. Sequencing was carried out using PBMCs.

CDR3 in amino acids: CASSVATRELFF. For the CDR3, the DNA is TGTGCCAGCAGCGTAGCTACCCGGGAGCTGTTTTTT. The rearrangement joins TRBV9 to TRBJ2-2; no reliable D call. This CDR3 has 12 residues. V was clipped by 0 bases and J by 9 bases, with 6 bases between them. The germline gives CDR1 SGDLS, CDR2 YYNGEE.